What follows are 10 T cell receptor beta chains derived from one specimen sequenced in a study of neurological immune-mediated disorders. Time point given: longitudinal time-point 3. A single record per CDR3 protein comes from TCRdb applying MiXCR to the 5' RACE reads. The sample records approximately 80,000 distinct CDR3 sequences, 4.3% being singletons. Sequencing used PBMCs. These receptor sequences come from a woman in her fifties or sixties with multiple sclerosis.

This clonotype came up many times. CDR3 nucleotide sequence: TGCAGTGCCGGCAGGGGAGGTCAGCCCCAGCATTTT. Amino acids: CSAGRGGQPQHF. The rearrangement links TRBV20-1 to TRBJ1-5, with D possibly TRBD1 on 6 matching bases. Germline CDR1 and CDR2: DFQATT and SNEGSKA (reference sequence). This CDR3 spans 12 amino acids. V was shortened by 6 bases and J by 6 bases, with 12 bases between the two germline ends.

The table lists this clonotype with a count of one. With a much larger clone just one base away, this may be a read error. The rearrangement joins TRBV5-1 to TRBJ2-2; 9 nucleotides align to TRBD2. Germline CDR1 is SGHRS and CDR2 is YFSETQ. This CDR3 has 16 residues. CDR3 DNA sequence: TGCGCCAGCACCTTTGTAGCGGGGGCCAACACCCGGGAGCTGTTTTTT. This translates into CASTFVAGANTRELFF.

This clonotype was recorded many times. The V and J genes are TRBV2 and TRBJ2-1; possibly TRBD2 for D (7 bases). This CDR3 is 15 amino acids long. CDR1 SNHLY and CDR2 FYNNEI come from the germline V gene. Trimming pared 2 bases from V and 0 bases from J, leaving 8 bases between. Here the CDR3 DNA reads TGTGCCAGCAGTGAAAGGGGGGGCTCCTACAATGAGCAGTTCTTC. This sequence encodes CASSERGGSYNEQFF.

This clonotype occurred many times. The V and J genes are TRBV5-5 and TRBJ1-1; D remains unclear. V was pared by 4 bases and J by 7 bases, with 17 bases between. The germline V gene encodes CDR1 SGHKS and CDR2 YYEKEE (reference sequence). The CDR3 is 14 residues long. The CDR3 here is CASSLTTSTGEAFF. DNA of the CDR3: TGTGCCAGCAGCCTAACTACAAGCACCGGTGAAGCTTTCTTT.

This clonotype was seen many times. The J gene is TRBJ2-7, the V gene TRBV7-9; D might be TRBD1 (6 bases). The V gene lost 1 base and the J gene lost 1 base, with 8 bases spanning the gap. CDR1 and CDR2 (germline): SEHNR, FQNEAQ (reference sequence). The length of the CDR3 is 14 residues. CDR3 loop: CASSLEDSSYEQYF. In DNA, the CDR3 is TGTGCCAGCAGCTTAGAGGACAGTTCCTACGAGCAGTACTTC.

In its sample, this clonotype was seen many times. The gene calls are TRBV5-1 and TRBJ1-1, with D possibly being TRBD1 (5 bases). Trimming cost V 4 bases and J 2 bases, with 9 bases left between them. Looked up from germline, CDR1 is SGHRS and CDR2 is YFSETQ. CDR3 length: 13 residues. CDR3 residues: CASSNQGNTEAFF. Written as DNA, the CDR3 is TGCGCCAGCAGCAACCAGGGTAACACTGAAGCTTTCTTT.

This clonotype has at least ten counts. The chain is built from TRBV6-5 and TRBJ2-3; the match to TRBD2 covers 8 bases. Germline CDR1 reads MNHEY; CDR2 reads SVGAGI. The CDR3 is made up of 15 amino acids. Trimming took 6 bases from V and 0 from J; bases not matched to a gene: 5. In nucleotides, the CDR3 is TGTGCCAGCAGCCGAGCGGGGGTCAGCACAGATACGCAGTATTTT. Translation: CASSRAGVSTDTQYF.

This clonotype was seen ten or more times. The chain employs TRBV5-1 and TRBJ1-1, with 11 bases aligning to TRBD1. Germline lookup yields CDR1 SGHRS and CDR2 YFSETQ. V was clipped by 2 bases and J by 3 bases; unmatched bases: 9. The CDR3 extends over 17 amino acids. CDR3 DNA sequence: TGCGCCAGCAGCTTACGGACAGGGGGCGAAATAGACACTGAAGCTTTCTTT. It codes for CASSLRTGGEIDTEAFF. The complete variable domain, with remaining parts taken from reference TRBV5-1 and TRBJ1-1, reads KAGVTQTPRYLIKTRGQQVTLSCSPISGHRSVSWYQQTPGQGLQFLFEYFSETQRNKGNFPGRFSGRQFSNSRSEMNVSTLELGDSALYLCASSLRTGGEIDTEAFFGQGTRLTVV.

This clonotype was observed many times. The chain employs TRBV12-3 or TRBV12-4 and TRBJ1-3; D is possibly TRBD1 (6 bases). Deletions cut 6 bases from V and 2 bases from J, with 11 bases between. CDR3 length: 14 residues. The CDR3 loop reads CASRTQGAGNTIYF. CDR3 DNA: TGTGCCAGCAGAACACAGGGAGCTGGAAACACCATATATTTT.

This clonotype was observed at least ten times. The J gene is TRBJ1-1, the V gene TRBV5-1; 10 bases agree with TRBD1. CDR3 size: 15 residues. V shed 4 bases, J shed 7 bases, and the junction held 10 bases outside the gene matches. The germline CDR1 and CDR2 sequences are SGHRS and YFSETQ. CDR3 region: CASSIDRGLISEAFF. The DNA for the CDR3 is TGCGCCAGCAGCATTGACAGGGGGCTGATTAGTGAAGCTTTCTTT. The full variable domain, completed using reference TRBV5-1 and TRBJ1-1, is KAGVTQTPRYLIKTRGQQVTLSCSPISGHRSVSWYQQTPGQGLQFLFEYFSETQRNKGNFPGRFSGRQFSNSRSEMNVSTLELGDSALYLCASSIDRGLISEAFFGQGTRLTVV.